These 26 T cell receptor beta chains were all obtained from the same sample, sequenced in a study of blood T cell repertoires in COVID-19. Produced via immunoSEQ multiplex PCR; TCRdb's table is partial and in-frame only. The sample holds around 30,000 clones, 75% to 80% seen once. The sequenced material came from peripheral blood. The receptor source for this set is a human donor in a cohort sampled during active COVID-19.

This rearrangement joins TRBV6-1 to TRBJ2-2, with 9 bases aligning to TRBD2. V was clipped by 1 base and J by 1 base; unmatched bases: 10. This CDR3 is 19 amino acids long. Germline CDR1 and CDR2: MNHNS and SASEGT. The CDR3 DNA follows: TGTGCCAGCAGTGAAGACGTAAGGACTAGCGTGAAGAACACCGGGGAGCTGTTTTTT. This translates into CASSEDVRTSVKNTGELFF.

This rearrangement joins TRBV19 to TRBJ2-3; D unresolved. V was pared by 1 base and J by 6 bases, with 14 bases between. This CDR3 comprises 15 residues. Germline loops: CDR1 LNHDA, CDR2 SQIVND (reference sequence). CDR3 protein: CASSIAELPTDTQYF. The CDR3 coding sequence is TGTGCCAGTAGTATAGCGGAGCTCCCCACGGATACGCAGTATTTT.

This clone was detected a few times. The CDR3 bases are TGCGCCAGCAGCCCCTACGGGACAGCCCCTGGTGAAGCTTTCTTT. This sequence encodes CASSPYGTAPGEAFF. The chain joins TRBV5-1 to TRBJ1-1; 7 nucleotides align to TRBD1. J lost 7 bases, V lost 4 bases, and 13 bases had no gene match. Germline CDR1 reads SGHRS; CDR2 reads YFSETQ. The CDR3 length is 15 residues.

CDR3 DNA sequence: TGTGCCAGCAGCCTGGGCCAGGTGGTCACAGATACGCAGTATTTT. It codes for CASSLGQVVTDTQYF. V and J are TRBV5-6 and TRBJ2-3; D gene uncertain. Trimming stripped 4 bases from V and 2 bases from J, with 14 bases between. The CDR3 has 15 amino acids. Germline assignment: CDR1 SGHDT and CDR2 YYEEEE.

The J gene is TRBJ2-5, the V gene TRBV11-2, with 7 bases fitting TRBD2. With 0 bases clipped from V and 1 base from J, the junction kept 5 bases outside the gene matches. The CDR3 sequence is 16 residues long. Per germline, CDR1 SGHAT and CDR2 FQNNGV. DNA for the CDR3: TGTGCCAGCAGCTTAGAGGTTTGGGGGGGCCAAGAGACCCAGTACTTC. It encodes CASSLEVWGGQETQYF.

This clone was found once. As DNA, the CDR3 is TGTGCCAGCAGTTTACAGGGGGTGACCACTGAAGCTTTCTTT. Protein sequence: CASSLQGVTTEAFF. The V and J genes are TRBV6-2 or TRBV6-3 and TRBJ1-1; TRBD1 aligns across 8 bases. Germline CDR1 is MNHEY and CDR2 is SVGEGT. V trimming: 4 bases; J trimming: 4 bases; junction bases outside the gene matches: 5. CDR3 length: 14 amino acids.

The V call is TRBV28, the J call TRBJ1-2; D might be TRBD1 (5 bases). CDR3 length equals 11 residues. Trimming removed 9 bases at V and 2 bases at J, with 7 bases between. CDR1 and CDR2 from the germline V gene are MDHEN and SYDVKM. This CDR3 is CASRQNYGYTF. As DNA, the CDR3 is TGTGCCAGTAGACAGAACTATGGCTACACCTTC.

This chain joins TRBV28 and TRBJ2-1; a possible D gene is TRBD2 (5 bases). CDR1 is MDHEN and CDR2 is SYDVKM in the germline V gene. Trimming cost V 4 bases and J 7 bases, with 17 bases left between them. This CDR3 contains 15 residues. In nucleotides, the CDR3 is TGTGCCAGCAGTTGGAGGATTTTGGGTAAGAATGAGCAGTTCTTC. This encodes CASSWRILGKNEQFF. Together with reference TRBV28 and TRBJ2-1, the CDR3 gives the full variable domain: DVKVTQSSRYLVKRTGEKVFLECVQDMDHENMFWYRQDPGLGLRLIYFSYDVKMKEKGDIPEGYSVSREKKERFSLILESASTNQTSMYLCASSWRILGKNEQFFGPGTRLTVL.

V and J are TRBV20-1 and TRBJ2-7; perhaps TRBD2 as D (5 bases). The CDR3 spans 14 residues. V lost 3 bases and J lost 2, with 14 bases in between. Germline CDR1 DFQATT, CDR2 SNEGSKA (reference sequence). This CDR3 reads CSASSGVNTYEQYF. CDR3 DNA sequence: TGCAGTGCTAGTTCCGGGGTAAACACCTACGAGCAGTACTTC.

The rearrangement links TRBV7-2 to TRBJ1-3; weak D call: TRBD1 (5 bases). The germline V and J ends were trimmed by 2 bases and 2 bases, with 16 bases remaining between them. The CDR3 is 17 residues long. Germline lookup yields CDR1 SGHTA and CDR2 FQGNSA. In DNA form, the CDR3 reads TGTGCCAGCAGCTTATCACCCCCAGGGTTTACTGGAAACACCATATATTTT. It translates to CASSLSPPGFTGNTIYF.

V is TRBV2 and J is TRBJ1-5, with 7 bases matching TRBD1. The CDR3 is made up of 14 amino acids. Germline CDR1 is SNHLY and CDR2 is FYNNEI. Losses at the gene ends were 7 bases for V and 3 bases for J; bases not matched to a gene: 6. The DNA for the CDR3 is TGTGCCAGCAAGGTAGAGGGGGCCAATCAGCCCCAGCATTTT. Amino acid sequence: CASKVEGANQPQHF. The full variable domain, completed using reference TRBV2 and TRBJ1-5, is EPEVTQTPSHQVTQMGQEVILRCVPISNHLYFYWYRQILGQKVEFLVSFYNNEISEKSEIFDDQFSVERPDGSNFTLKIRSTKLEDSAMYFCASKVEGANQPQHFGDGTRLSIL.

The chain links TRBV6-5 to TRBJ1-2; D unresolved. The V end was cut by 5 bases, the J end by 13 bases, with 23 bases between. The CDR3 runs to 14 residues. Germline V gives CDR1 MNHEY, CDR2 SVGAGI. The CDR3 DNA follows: TGTGCCAGCAGTAGTGGGTCCACAGCCTCCCCGGCCACCTTC. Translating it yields CASSSGSTASPATF.

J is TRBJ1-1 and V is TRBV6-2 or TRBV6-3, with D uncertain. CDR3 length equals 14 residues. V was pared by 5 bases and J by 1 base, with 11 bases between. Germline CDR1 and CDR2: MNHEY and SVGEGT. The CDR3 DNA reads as TGTGCCAGCAGTACCCCCAGAGGGAACACTGAAGCTTTCTTT. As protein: CASSTPRGNTEAFF.

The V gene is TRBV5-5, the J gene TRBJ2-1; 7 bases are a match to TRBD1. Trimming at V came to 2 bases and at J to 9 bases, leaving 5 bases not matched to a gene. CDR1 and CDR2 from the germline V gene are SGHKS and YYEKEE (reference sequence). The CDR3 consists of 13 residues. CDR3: CASSLRGPVEQFF. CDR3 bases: TGTGCCAGCAGCTTAAGGGGGCCGGTTGAGCAGTTCTTC.

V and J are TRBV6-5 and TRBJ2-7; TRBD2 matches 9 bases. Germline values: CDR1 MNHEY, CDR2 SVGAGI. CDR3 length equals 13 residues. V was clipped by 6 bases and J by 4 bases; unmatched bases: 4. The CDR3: CASRGSGGYEQYF. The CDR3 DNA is TGTGCCAGCAGAGGTAGCGGGGGTTACGAGCAGTACTTC.

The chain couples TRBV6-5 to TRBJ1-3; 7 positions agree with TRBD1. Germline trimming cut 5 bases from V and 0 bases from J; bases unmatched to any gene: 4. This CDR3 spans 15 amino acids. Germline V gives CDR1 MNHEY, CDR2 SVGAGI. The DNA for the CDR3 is TGTGCCAGCAGTCCTTGGGACAGCTCTGGAAACACCATATATTTT. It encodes CASSPWDSSGNTIYF.

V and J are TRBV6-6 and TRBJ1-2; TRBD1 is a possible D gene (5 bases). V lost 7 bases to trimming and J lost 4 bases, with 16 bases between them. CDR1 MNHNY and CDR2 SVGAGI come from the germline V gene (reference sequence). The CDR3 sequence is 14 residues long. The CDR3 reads CASTLLGQRYGYTF. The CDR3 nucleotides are TGTGCCAGCACCCTACTGGGGCAGCGCTATGGCTACACCTTC.

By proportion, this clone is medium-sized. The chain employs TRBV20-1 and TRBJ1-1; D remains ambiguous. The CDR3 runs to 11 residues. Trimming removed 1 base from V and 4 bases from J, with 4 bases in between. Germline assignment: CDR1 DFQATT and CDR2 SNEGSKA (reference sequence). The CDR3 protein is CSARASTEAFF. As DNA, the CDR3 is TGCAGTGCTAGAGCTAGCACTGAAGCTTTCTTT.

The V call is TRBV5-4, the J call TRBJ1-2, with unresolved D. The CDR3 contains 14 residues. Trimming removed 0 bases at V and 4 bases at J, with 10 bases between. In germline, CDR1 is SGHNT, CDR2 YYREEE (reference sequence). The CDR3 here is CASSLGGPVYGYTF. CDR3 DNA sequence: TGTGCCAGCAGCTTGGGAGGGCCGGTCTATGGCTACACCTTC.

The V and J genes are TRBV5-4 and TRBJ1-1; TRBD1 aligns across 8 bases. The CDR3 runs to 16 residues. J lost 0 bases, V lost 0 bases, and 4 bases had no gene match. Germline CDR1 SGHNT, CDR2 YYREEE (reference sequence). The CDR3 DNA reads TGTGCCAGCAGCTTGGGACAGGGGCTCATGAACACTGAAGCTTTCTTT. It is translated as CASSLGQGLMNTEAFF.

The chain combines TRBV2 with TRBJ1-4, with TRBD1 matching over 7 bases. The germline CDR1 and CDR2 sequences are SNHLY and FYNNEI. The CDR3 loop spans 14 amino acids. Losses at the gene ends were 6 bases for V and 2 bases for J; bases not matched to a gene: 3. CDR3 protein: CASRKDRTNEKLFF. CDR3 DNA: TGTGCCAGCAGGAAGGACAGGACTAATGAAAAACTGTTTTTT.

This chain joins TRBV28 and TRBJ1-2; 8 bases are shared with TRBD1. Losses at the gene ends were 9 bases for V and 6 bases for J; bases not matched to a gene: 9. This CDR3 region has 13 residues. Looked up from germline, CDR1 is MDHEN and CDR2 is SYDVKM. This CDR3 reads CASRGQGQNGYTF. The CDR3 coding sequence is TGTGCCAGTAGAGGACAGGGACAAAATGGCTACACCTTC.

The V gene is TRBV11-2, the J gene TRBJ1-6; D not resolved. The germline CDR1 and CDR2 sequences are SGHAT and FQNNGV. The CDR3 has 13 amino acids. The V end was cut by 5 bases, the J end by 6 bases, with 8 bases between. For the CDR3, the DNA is TGTGCCAGCAGCGCCCACAGTAATTCACCCCTCCACTTT. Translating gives CASSAHSNSPLHF.

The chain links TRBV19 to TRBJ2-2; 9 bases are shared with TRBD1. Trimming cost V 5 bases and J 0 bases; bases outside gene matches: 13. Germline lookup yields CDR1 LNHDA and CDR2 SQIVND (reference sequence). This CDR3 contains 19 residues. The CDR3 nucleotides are TGTGCCAGTAGTGTTGGGACAGGGTACCTAGACGCGAACACCGGGGAGCTGTTTTTT. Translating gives CASSVGTGYLDANTGELFF.

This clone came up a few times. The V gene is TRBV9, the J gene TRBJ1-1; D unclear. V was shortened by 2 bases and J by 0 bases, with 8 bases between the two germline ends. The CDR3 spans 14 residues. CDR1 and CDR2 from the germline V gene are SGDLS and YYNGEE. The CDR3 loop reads CASSVSPMNTEAFF. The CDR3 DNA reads TGTGCCAGCAGCGTGTCCCCAATGAACACTGAAGCTTTCTTT.

CDR3 amino acids: CASSPGGGLVNYGYTF. The CDR3 DNA follows: TGTGCCAGCAGCCCTGGGGGGGGGCTGGTAAACTATGGCTACACCTTC. The chain has TRBV5-8 and TRBJ1-2; possibly TRBD1 for D (6 bases). Germline loops: CDR1 SGHTS, CDR2 YDEGEE. The CDR3 extends over 16 amino acids. V lost 4 bases and J lost 2, with 18 bases in between.